The rows below give T cell receptor beta chains drawn from one sample of a study of shared clonotypes between healthy human individuals. The method was immunoSEQ multiplex PCR; TCRdb's version includes in-frame clones alone and lacks a portion of them. This table has about 1.1 million clones, about 84% appearing once. Sample: memory CD4+ T cells from PBMCs. Every receptor here comes from a man between 18 and 29 years old in good health. Some clones in this sample may be carry-over from other donors' samples. CDR3s include the opening cysteine and the closing phenylalanine or tryptophan. The D gene is left open where the match is weak. Clone size is given for some rows only: seen once, a few or many times, or a class if the clone is expanded.

clone size: -
J gene: TRBJ1-1
D gene: TRBD1
V gene: TRBV6-6
CDR3 DNA: TGTGCCAGCAGTTACTCGGGGAACAGGGGAGCTTTCTTT
CDR3 protein: CASSYSGNRGAFF

clone size: -
J gene: TRBJ1-2
D gene: -
V gene: TRBV7-2
CDR3 DNA: TGTGCCAGCAGCCTCACAGGAAATGTCGCCTATGGCTACACCTTC
CDR3 protein: CASSLTGNVAYGYTF

clone size: -
J gene: TRBJ2-1
D gene: -
V gene: TRBV20-1
CDR3 DNA: TGCAGTGCTGTGCGCAATGAGCAGTTCTTC
CDR3 protein: CSAVRNEQFF

clone size: -
J gene: TRBJ2-6
D gene: TRBD1
V gene: TRBV27
CDR3 DNA: TGTGCCAGCAGTTTATCGGACAGGACCAGCTCTGGGGCCAACGTCCTGACTTTC
CDR3 protein: CASSLSDRTSSGANVLTF

clone size: -
J gene: TRBJ2-4
D gene: TRBD2
V gene: TRBV4-3
CDR3 DNA: TGCGCCAGCAGCCAAGCCCCTAGCGGGAGTGTGGACATTCAGTACTTC
CDR3 protein: CASSQAPSGSVDIQYF

clone size: few
J gene: TRBJ2-2
D gene: -
V gene: TRBV7-9
CDR3 DNA: TGTGCCAGCAGCTATGCTCTGGACGACACCGGGGAGCTGTTTTTT
CDR3 protein: CASSYALDDTGELFF

clone size: -
J gene: TRBJ1-2
D gene: -
V gene: TRBV6-1
CDR3 DNA: TGTGCCAGCAGATCGGGACCGGGTCCTAGTGGCTACACCTTC
CDR3 protein: CASRSGPGPSGYTF

clone size: once
J gene: TRBJ1-1
D gene: -
V gene: TRBV10-3
CDR3 DNA: TGTGCCACCCAGGGCTACACTGAAGCTTTCTTT
CDR3 protein: CATQGYTEAFF

clone size: few
J gene: TRBJ1-5
D gene: -
V gene: TRBV6-5
CDR3 DNA: TGTGCCAGCATGGCGCCTAATCAGCCCCAGCATTTT
CDR3 protein: CASMAPNQPQHF

clone size: -
J gene: TRBJ2-6
D gene: TRBD1
V gene: TRBV9
CDR3 DNA: TGTGCCAGCACCAACAGGGGGTCTGGGGCCAACGTCCTGACTTTC
CDR3 protein: CASTNRGSGANVLTF

clone size: few
J gene: TRBJ1-2
D gene: -
V gene: TRBV28
CDR3 DNA: TGTGCCAGCAGTTTGATTGGGAGGTACTATGGCTACACCTTC
CDR3 protein: CASSLIGRYYGYTF

clone size: -
J gene: TRBJ2-1
D gene: -
V gene: TRBV9
CDR3 DNA: TGTGCCAGCAGCGTAGGTTGGAAGAGCTCCTACAATGAGCAGTTCTTC
CDR3 protein: CASSVGWKSSYNEQFF

clone size: -
J gene: TRBJ2-1
D gene: TRBD2
V gene: TRBV7-9
CDR3 DNA: TGTGCCAGCAGCCAAGTAGCGGGAGTATACAATGAGCAGTTCTTC
CDR3 protein: CASSQVAGVYNEQFF

clone size: -
J gene: TRBJ1-4
D gene: -
V gene: TRBV2
CDR3 DNA: TGTGCCAGCAGTGCACAGCGTAATGAAAAACTGTTTTTT
CDR3 protein: CASSAQRNEKLFF

clone size: once
J gene: TRBJ2-1
D gene: TRBD2
V gene: TRBV7-3
CDR3 DNA: TGTGCCAGCAGTTTCAGTCCGGGACTATACAATGAGCAGTTCTTC
CDR3 protein: CASSFSPGLYNEQFF

clone size: once
J gene: TRBJ1-1
D gene: -
V gene: TRBV11-3
CDR3 DNA: TGTGCCAGCAGGGAGACAGGTCCAGTCGACACTGAAGCTTTCTTT
CDR3 protein: CASRETGPVDTEAFF

clone size: -
J gene: TRBJ2-7
D gene: TRBD2
V gene: TRBV7-9
CDR3 DNA: TGTGCCAGCAGCCGACTAGCGGGACGACCCTCCTACGAGCAGTACTTC
CDR3 protein: CASSRLAGRPSYEQYF

clone size: -
J gene: TRBJ2-1
D gene: TRBD2
V gene: TRBV7-2
CDR3 DNA: TGTGCCAGCAGCTTAGGGCCCGGGACTAGCTACAATGAGCAGTTCTTC
CDR3 protein: CASSLGPGTSYNEQFF

clone size: many
J gene: TRBJ2-2
D gene: -
V gene: TRBV30
CDR3 DNA: TGTGCCTGGAGTCGAGGAAGCAAGAACACCGGGGAGCTGTTTTTT
CDR3 protein: CAWSRGSKNTGELFF

clone size: -
J gene: TRBJ1-5
D gene: -
V gene: TRBV5-1
CDR3 DNA: TGCGCCAGCAGCTTGGTAGGGGATGGACAGCCCCAGCATTTT
CDR3 protein: CASSLVGDGQPQHF

clone size: -
J gene: TRBJ2-1
D gene: -
V gene: TRBV5-1
CDR3 DNA: TGCGCCAGCAGCTTGGTCGTCCGGGATGAGCAGTTCTTC
CDR3 protein: CASSLVVRDEQFF

clone size: few
J gene: TRBJ2-2
D gene: TRBD1
V gene: TRBV15
CDR3 DNA: TGTGCCACCCAGGGGGACAGGGGACTCGGGGAGCTGTTTTTT
CDR3 protein: CATQGDRGLGELFF

clone size: many
J gene: TRBJ1-5
D gene: -
V gene: TRBV19
CDR3 DNA: TGTGCCAGTAGTATAGGCGCAGGGGCCCCCCTCGGAGGCAATCAGCCCCAGCATTTT
CDR3 protein: CASSIGAGAPLGGNQPQHF

clone size: few
J gene: TRBJ1-1
D gene: -
V gene: TRBV27
CDR3 DNA: TGTGCCAGCAGTTTGTTTGGGGAAGCTTTCTTT
CDR3 protein: CASSLFGEAFF

clone size: -
J gene: TRBJ2-2
D gene: TRBD1
V gene: TRBV11-1
CDR3 DNA: TGTGCCAGCAGCTTAGCGGGTGGACAGGGGAAAACCGGGGAGCTGTTTTTT
CDR3 protein: CASSLAGGQGKTGELFF